This TCR beta chain was recorded in a study of blood T cell repertoires in COVID-19. Study in general: The samples span acute and convalescent COVID-19 from the United States, Italy and Spain. T cells, B-cell-depleted T cells, or PBMCs provided the cDNA or gDNA that served as material.

Germline loops: CDR1 SGHDN, CDR2 FVKESK. CDR3 length equals 15 residues. V was clipped by 1 base and J by 5 bases, with 14 bases between them. TCRdb's table, derived via immunoSEQ multiplex PCR, lists solely in-frame clones and lacks some. The sample contains under 200,000 clones, about 88% of which appear only once. The sequence derives from a man aged 55 to 70 with COVID-19, enrolled during active disease. The genes are TRBV14 and TRBJ2-5; D is perhaps TRBD2 (5 bases). The sequenced material came from peripheral blood. The CDR3 DNA is TGTGCCAGCAGCCAAGGTGTTCTAGCCGGGGAGACCCAGTACTTC. This gives the protein CASSQGVLAGETQYF.